A selection of T cell receptor beta chains follows, all from one sample in a study of blood T cell repertoires in COVID-19. The data were produced by immunoSEQ multiplex PCR, yet TCRdb's version contains in-frame clones alone and is incomplete. Of 250,000 to 300,000 clones in the sample, about 88% were seen once. Material for sequencing was peripheral blood. These receptors originate from a man between 18 and 29 years old with active or convalescent COVID-19. Both conserved end residues are part of each CDR3. D genes are given only for firm matches. For some rows the clone size is stated as once, few or many, or as a class when expanded; others skip it.

J gene	V gene	clone size	D gene	CDR3 DNA	CDR3 protein
TRBJ2-3	TRBV7-6	-	TRBD2	TGTGCCAGCAGCGCAGCGGGGGGGCGGATAGATACGCAGTATTTT	CASSAAGGRIDTQYF
TRBJ2-2	TRBV28	-	-	TGTGCCAGCAGTTTACACCACTCCGGGGAGCTGTTTTTT	CASSLHHSGELFF
TRBJ1-4	TRBV6-4	-	TRBD1	TGTGCCAGCGGCCGGGACAGGGCGTTCACTAATGAAAAACTGTTTTTT	CASGRDRAFTNEKLFF
TRBJ2-5	TRBV6-2/TRBV6-3	-	TRBD2	TGTGCCAGCAGTTACCGCCGAGGAGCGGGAGAAGAGACCCAGTACTTC	CASSYRRGAGEETQYF
TRBJ2-7	TRBV5-4	-	-	TGTGCCAGCACCCCTCCGCCCTCGGTAGAGCAGTACTTC	CASTPPPSVEQYF
TRBJ2-7	TRBV30	once	-	TGTGCCTTTAGACTGAGCTCCTACGAGCAGTACTTC	CAFRLSSYEQYF
TRBJ1-2	TRBV12-5	-	-	TGTGCTAGTGGTTTGGGGGCCCATAACTATGGCTACACCTTC	CASGLGAHNYGYTF
TRBJ1-5	TRBV19	-	-	TGTGCCAGTAGTATGTGGGGCGCGGATCAGCCCCAGCATTTT	CASSMWGADQPQHF
TRBJ1-1	TRBV9	once	-	TGTGCCAGCAGCCCCGCAGCGCAACAGGAAAAAGACACTGAAGCTTTCTTT	CASSPAAQQEKDTEAFF
TRBJ1-1	TRBV4-2	-	TRBD1	TGTGCCAGCAGCCAAGAGGAGGGGGCCATCAGGACTGAAGCTTTCTTT	CASSQEEGAIRTEAFF
TRBJ2-1	TRBV27	few	-	TGTGCCAGCAGTCCCCCGTCGGGGTCCTACAATGAGCAGTTCTTC	CASSPPSGSYNEQFF
TRBJ2-7	TRBV28	-	-	TGTGCCAGCAGTTTATTGGGAGCGGGCTACGAGCAGTACTTC	CASSLLGAGYEQYF
TRBJ2-3	TRBV5-4	-	-	TGTGCCAGCAGCTTGGAGACAGGGTCTAGCGCAGATACGCAGTATTTT	CASSLETGSSADTQYF
TRBJ2-7	TRBV13	-	-	TGTGCCAGCAGCCCCCTGGGGGGGGGCGGCTACGAGCAGTACTTC	CASSPLGGGGYEQYF
TRBJ2-7	TRBV12-5	few	TRBD1	TGTGCTAGTGGTCTGTCGGGACAGGGTGCCTACGAGCAGTACTTC	CASGLSGQGAYEQYF
TRBJ1-5	TRBV21-1	-	-	TGTGCCAGCAGCAAAACCTACGACAGGGATATAACAAAGAGCCAGCATTTT	CASSKTYDRDITKSQHF
TRBJ1-1	TRBV7-2	-	TRBD1	TGTGCCAGCAGCTGGACAGGGTCGACTGAAGCTTTCTTT	CASSWTGSTEAFF
TRBJ1-6	TRBV11-3	once	-	TGTGCCAGCAGCTTAGGCGAGCCAAACCATTCACCCCTCCACTTT	CASSLGEPNHSPLHF
TRBJ1-1	TRBV4-2	-	-	TGTGCCAGCAGCCAACAGGGGTTGAACACTGAAGCTTTCTTT	CASSQQGLNTEAFF
TRBJ1-1	TRBV6-5	-	-	TGTGCCAGCAGACGGGGATCAATGAACACTGAAGCTTTCTTT	CASRRGSMNTEAFF
TRBJ2-2	TRBV5-1	few	-	TGCGCCAGCAGAGAGACAGGGAACACCGGGGAGCTGTTTTTT	CASRETGNTGELFF
TRBJ2-3	TRBV7-6	-	TRBD2	TGTGCCAGCAGCTTAGAGCGGGGGTGGACAGATACGCAGTATTTT	CASSLERGWTDTQYF
TRBJ2-7	TRBV7-2	-	-	TGTGCCAGCAGCCAATATCAGGGGTACGAGCAGTACTTC	CASSQYQGYEQYF
TRBJ2-7	TRBV5-6	-	TRBD1	TGTGCCAGCAGCTTGAGGCACGGGACAGCGGTATACGAGCAGTACTTC	CASSLRHGTAVYEQYF
TRBJ1-4	TRBV28	-	TRBD1	TGTGCCAGCAGCGGGACAGGGGGTGAAAAACTGTTTTTT	CASSGTGGEKLFF
TRBJ2-2	TRBV18	-	-	TGTGCCAGCTCACCACAACAGGGTCGGAACACCGGGGAGCTGTTTTTT	CASSPQQGRNTGELFF
TRBJ2-1	TRBV29-1	-	-	TGCAGCGTTGGCGGGTACAATGAGCAGTTCTTC	CSVGGYNEQFF
TRBJ2-7	TRBV6-5	-	-	TGTGCCAGCGATTTTGGGGCGGCCTACGAGCAGTACTTC	CASDFGAAYEQYF
TRBJ2-3	TRBV6-6	once	TRBD2	TGTGCCAGCAGTTACGGCGGGGGGCTTGGAGATACGCAGTATTTT	CASSYGGGLGDTQYF
TRBJ1-4	TRBV6-6	-	-	TGTGCCAGCAGTTCGTCGAGGGAACTGTTTTTT	CASSSSRELFF
TRBJ2-1	TRBV5-1	-	TRBD2	TGCGCCAGCAGCTTGGTACTAGCGGGGGGTTTATCCTACAATGAGCAGTTCTTC	CASSLVLAGGLSYNEQFF